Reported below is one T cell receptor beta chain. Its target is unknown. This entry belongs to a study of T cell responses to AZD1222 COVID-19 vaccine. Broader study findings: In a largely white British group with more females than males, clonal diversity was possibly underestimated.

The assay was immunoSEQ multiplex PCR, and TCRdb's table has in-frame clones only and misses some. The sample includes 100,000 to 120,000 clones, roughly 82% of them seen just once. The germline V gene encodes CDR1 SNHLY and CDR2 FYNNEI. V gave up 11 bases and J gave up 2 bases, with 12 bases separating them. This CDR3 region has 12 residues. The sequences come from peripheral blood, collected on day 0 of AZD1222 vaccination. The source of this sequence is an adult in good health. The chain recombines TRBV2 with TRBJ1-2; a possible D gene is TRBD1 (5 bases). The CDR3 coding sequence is TGTGCCGCCGGGACGGGAAACTATGGCTACACCTTC. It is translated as CAAGTGNYGYTF.